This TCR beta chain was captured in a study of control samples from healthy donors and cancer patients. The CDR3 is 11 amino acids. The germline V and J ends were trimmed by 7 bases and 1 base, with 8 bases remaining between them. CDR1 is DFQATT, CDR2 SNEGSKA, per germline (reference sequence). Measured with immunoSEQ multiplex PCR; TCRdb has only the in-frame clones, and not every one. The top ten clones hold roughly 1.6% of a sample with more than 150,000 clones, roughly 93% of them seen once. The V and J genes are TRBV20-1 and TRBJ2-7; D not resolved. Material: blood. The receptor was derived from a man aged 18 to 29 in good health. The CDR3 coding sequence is TGCAGTGTAGCACTTTCCTACGAGCAGTACTTC. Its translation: CSVALSYEQYF.